Sequencing of this T cell receptor (beta chain) was carried out in a study of T cell responses to AZD1222 COVID-19 vaccine. Assay used: immunoSEQ multiplex PCR; TCRdb lists only in-frame clones, some missing. The sample has 75,000 to 85,000 clones, over 65% seen once; the top ten hold approximately 30%. The CDR3 is made up of 13 amino acids. Germline V lookup: CDR1 MNHEY, CDR2 SVGAGI. With 6 bases removed from V and 5 bases from J, the gap between germline ends came to 8 bases. The rearrangement uses TRBV6-5 and TRBJ1-6; D uncertain. This clonotype originated in an adult who received the MenACWY meningococcal vaccine as a control. Material: peripheral blood, obtained 28 days after the second dose of the MenACWY control vaccine. The CDR3 region has the DNA TGTGCCAGCAGGAAACGGGATAATTCACCCCTCCACTTT. This gives the protein CASRKRDNSPLHF.